This T cell receptor beta chain was sequenced during a study of T-cell memory formation after mild COVID-19. As concerns this clonotype: No antigen is known for it.

Amplification by 5'RACE using constant-segment primers produced TCR alpha and TCR beta cDNA libraries that carried sample barcodes and UMIs. TCRdb itself ran the 5' RACE reads through MiXCR, one entry per CDR3 protein. The sample records about 50,000 distinct CDR3 sequences, over 8.5% being singletons. Study conclusions and caveats: Clones from the second wave (peaking day 37) had unconfirmed SARS-CoV-2 specificity. Researchers found some responding clones in pre-infection memory, a sign that cross-reactive memory joined.

The V end was cut by 6 bases, the J end by 1 base, with 19 bases between. This CDR3 has 16 amino acids. The clonotype comes from an adult woman who had mild COVID-19 (a few samples of this study predate the infection). Cell type and time point are not known. The chain employs TRBV12-3 or TRBV12-4 and TRBJ2-7; D might be TRBD1 or TRBD2, each matching 6 bases. Sequencing input: PBMCs or a T cell subset sorted from them (not recorded which). CDR3 in DNA: TGTGCCAGCAGCCTCGGGAGCAGGGGATTATCCTACGAGCAGTACTTC. Translation gives CASSLGSRGLSYEQYF.